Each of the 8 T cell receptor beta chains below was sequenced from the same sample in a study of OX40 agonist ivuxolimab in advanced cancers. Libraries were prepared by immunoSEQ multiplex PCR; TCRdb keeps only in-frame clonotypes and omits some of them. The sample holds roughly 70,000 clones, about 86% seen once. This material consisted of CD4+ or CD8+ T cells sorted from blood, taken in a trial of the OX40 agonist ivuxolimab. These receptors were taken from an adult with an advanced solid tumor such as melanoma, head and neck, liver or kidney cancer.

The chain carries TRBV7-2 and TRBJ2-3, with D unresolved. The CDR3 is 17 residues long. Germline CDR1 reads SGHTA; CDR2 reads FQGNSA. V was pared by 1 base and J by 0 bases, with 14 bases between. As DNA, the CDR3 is TGTGCCAGCAGCTTAGGACATCAGAGAAGAAGCACAGATACGCAGTATTTT. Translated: CASSLGHQRRSTDTQYF. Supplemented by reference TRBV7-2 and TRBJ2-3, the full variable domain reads GAGVSQSPSNKVTEKGKDVELRCDPISGHTALYWYRQSLGQGLEFLIYFQGNSAPDKSGLPSDRFSAERTGGSVSTLTIQRTQQEDSAVYLCASSLGHQRRSTDTQYFGPGTRLTVL.

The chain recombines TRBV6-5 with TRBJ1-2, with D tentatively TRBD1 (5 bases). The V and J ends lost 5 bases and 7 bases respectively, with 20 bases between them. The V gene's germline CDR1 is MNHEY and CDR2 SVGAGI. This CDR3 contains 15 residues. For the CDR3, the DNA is TGTGCCAGCAGTGGCAGGGCCAGCGTTAGGAGTGGCTACACCTTC. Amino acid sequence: CASSGRASVRSGYTF.

The CDR3 bases are TGTGCCAGCAGTCCTCGGCGCCCCTACGAGCAGTACTTC. Translated: CASSPRRPYEQYF. The chain employs TRBV28 and TRBJ2-7; no clear D gene. Between the trimmed V and J ends, which lost 5 bases and 2 bases, there was a span of 10 bases. The germline V gene has CDR1 MDHEN and CDR2 SYDVKM. The CDR3 loop spans 13 amino acids.

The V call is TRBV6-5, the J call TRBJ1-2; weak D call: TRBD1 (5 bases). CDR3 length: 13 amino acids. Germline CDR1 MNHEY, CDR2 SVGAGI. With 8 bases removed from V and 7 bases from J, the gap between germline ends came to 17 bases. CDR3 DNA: TGTGCCAGCGAGGGCAGGGAGGGTTCTGGCTACACCTTC. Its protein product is CASEGREGSGYTF.

The CDR3, as DNA: TGTGCCAGCAGCTTAGGAGGGGCAGGAAGCTATGGCTACACCTTC. Amino acids: CASSLGGAGSYGYTF. The chain uses TRBV7-2 and TRBJ1-2; TRBD1 is a possible D gene (5 bases). Germline CDR1 reads SGHTA; CDR2 reads FQGNSA. CDR3 size: 15 residues. V dropped 1 base and J dropped 4 bases, with 13 bases sitting between them.

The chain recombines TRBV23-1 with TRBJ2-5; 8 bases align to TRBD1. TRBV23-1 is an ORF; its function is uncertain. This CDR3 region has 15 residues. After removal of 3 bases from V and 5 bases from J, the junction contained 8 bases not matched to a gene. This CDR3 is CASSQRGQEPETQYF. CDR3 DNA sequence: TGCGCCAGCAGTCAGCGGGGACAGGAGCCCGAGACCCAGTACTTC.

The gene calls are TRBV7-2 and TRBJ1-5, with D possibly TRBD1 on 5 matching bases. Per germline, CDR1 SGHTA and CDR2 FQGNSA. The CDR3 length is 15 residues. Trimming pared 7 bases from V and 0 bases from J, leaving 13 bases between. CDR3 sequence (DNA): TGTGCCAGCAACGCGGACAACAATAGCAATCAGCCCCAGCATTTT. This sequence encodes CASNADNNSNQPQHF.

The CDR3 loop is CASSLVGTAKLGTQYF. The CDR3 bases are TGCGCCAGCAGCTTGGTGGGGACGGCCAAACTAGGGACCCAGTACTTC. The chain is built from TRBV5-1 and TRBJ2-5; possibly TRBD1 or TRBD2 for D (5 bases each). V lost 0 bases to trimming and J lost 7 bases, with 19 bases between them. This CDR3 has 16 residues. From germline, CDR1 is SGHRS and CDR2 YFSETQ.